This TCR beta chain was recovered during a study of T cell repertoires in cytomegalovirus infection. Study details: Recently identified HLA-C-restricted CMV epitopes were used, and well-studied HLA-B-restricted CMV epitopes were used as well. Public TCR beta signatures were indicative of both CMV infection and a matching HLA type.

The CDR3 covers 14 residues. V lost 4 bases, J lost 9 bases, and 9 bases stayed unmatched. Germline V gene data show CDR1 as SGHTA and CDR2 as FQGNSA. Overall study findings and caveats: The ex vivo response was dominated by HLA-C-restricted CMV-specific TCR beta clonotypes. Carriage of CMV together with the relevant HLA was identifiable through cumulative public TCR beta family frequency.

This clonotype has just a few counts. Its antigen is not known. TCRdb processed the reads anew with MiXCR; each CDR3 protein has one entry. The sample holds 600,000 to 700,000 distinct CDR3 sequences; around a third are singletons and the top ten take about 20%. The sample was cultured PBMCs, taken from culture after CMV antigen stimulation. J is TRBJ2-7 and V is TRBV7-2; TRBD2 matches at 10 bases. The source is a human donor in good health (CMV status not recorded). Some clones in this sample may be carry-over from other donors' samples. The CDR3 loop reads CASSSAGTSDGQYF. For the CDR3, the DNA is TGTGCCAGCAGCTCGGCCGGGACTAGCGACGGGCAGTACTTC.